The 28 T cell receptor beta chains reported below all come from one sample, sequenced in a study of radiotherapy plus CTLA-4 blockade in lung cancer. Here immunoSEQ multiplex PCR was the method, and the copy in TCRdb shows in-frame clones only, minus some. This sample has about 70,000 clones, with roughly four fifths found just once. The sample in question was peripheral blood, obtained from a patient treated with radiotherapy plus ipilimumab. The receptors originated from a human donor with non-small cell lung cancer whose response to radiotherapy plus ipilimumab could not be evaluated. Some clones in this sample may be carry-over from other donors' samples.

V and J are TRBV18 and TRBJ1-1, with D possibly TRBD1 on 6 matching bases. Trimming took 4 bases from V and 3 from J, leaving 9 bases between them. The CDR3 sequence is 13 residues long. Per the germline V gene, CDR1 is KGHSH and CDR2 is LQKENI. DNA for the CDR3: TGTGCCAGCTCACTCACAGGGTACACTGAAGCTTTCTTT. It encodes CASSLTGYTEAFF.

This clone was counted ten times or more. This chain connects TRBV6-5 to TRBJ1-1; 8 nucleotides line up with TRBD1. There are 15 residues in the CDR3. V lost 7 bases, J lost 1 base, and 8 bases stayed unmatched. CDR1 and CDR2 (germline): MNHEY, SVGAGI. The CDR3 protein is CASTLGTGTNTEAFF. The CDR3 DNA follows: TGTGCCAGCACCCTCGGGACAGGAACGAACACTGAAGCTTTCTTT.

A note on this clone: The sample has other DNA sequences that encode this CDR3 too. The chain carries TRBV27 and TRBJ2-7, with 10 bases fitting TRBD1. The junction had 1 base not matched to a gene; V was cut back by 2 bases and J by 3 bases. Germline V CDR1 and CDR2: MNHEY, SMNVEV (reference sequence). This CDR3 is built from 14 residues. CDR3 nucleotide sequence: TGTGCCAGCAGTTTAAGGGACAGGGGCTACGAGCAGTACTTC. Translating gives CASSLRDRGYEQYF.

J is TRBJ1-3 and V is TRBV27; D gene ambiguous. In germline, CDR1 is MNHEY, CDR2 SMNVEV (reference sequence). The CDR3 loop spans 13 amino acids. V lost 0 bases and J 4 bases, leaving 4 bases between the germline ends. The chain's CDR3 is CASSLSRGNTIYF. CDR3 bases: TGTGCCAGCAGTTTATCCAGGGGAAACACCATATATTTT.

The DNA of the CDR3 is TGTGCCAGCAGTTGGGGGACCATCAGAAGCGGGGGAGAGTTCTTC. Protein product: CASSWGTIRSGGEFF. The chain has TRBV27 and TRBJ2-1; 8 nucleotides match TRBD2. This CDR3 comprises 15 residues. V was pared by 4 bases and J by 14 bases, with 16 bases of the junction left unmatched. Germline assignment: CDR1 MNHEY and CDR2 SMNVEV (reference sequence).

This clone turned up a few times. The rearrangement uses TRBV7-6 and TRBJ1-2; D gene uncertain. Trimming shortened V by 1 base and J by 5 bases, and 8 bases separated the two germline ends. The CDR3 length is 13 residues. CDR1 SGHVS and CDR2 FNYEAQ come from the germline V gene. The CDR3, as DNA: TGTGCCAGCAGCTTAGGGCATGAATATGGCTACACCTTC. As protein: CASSLGHEYGYTF.

The rearrangement uses TRBV10-3 and TRBJ1-2; 8 nucleotides match TRBD1. Germline lookup yields CDR1 ENHRY and CDR2 SYGVKD. The CDR3 extends over 17 amino acids. Trimming removed 0 bases from V and 6 bases from J; junction bases left unmatched: 12. CDR3 DNA sequence: TGTGCCATCAGTGAGTCGACGGGACAGGTGGGGGTCCATGGCTACACCTTC. Protein: CAISESTGQVGVHGYTF.

The genes are TRBV27 and TRBJ2-5; tentatively, D is TRBD1 (6 bases). Matching the DNA end better, TRBJ2-7 makes the J call doubtful. The CDR3 contains 14 residues. From germline, CDR1 is MNHEY and CDR2 SMNVEV (reference sequence). The CDR3: CASSLRDNPNEQYF. The CDR3 DNA reads TGTGCCAGCAGTCTCCGGGACAACCCCAACGAGCAGTACTTC.

This chain uses TRBV7-9 with TRBJ2-2; D gene uncertain. CDR1 is SEHNR and CDR2 is FQNEAQ in the germline V gene (reference sequence). This CDR3 spans 12 amino acids. Trimming cost V 4 bases and J 4 bases, with 4 bases left between them. The CDR3 nucleotides are TGTGCCAGCAGCTATCTCACCGGGGAGCTGTTTTTT. This translates into CASSYLTGELFF.

The rearrangement joins TRBV19 to TRBJ1-2; D is unresolved. Germline V gene sequence: CDR1 LNHDA, CDR2 SQIVND (reference sequence). This CDR3 has 13 residues. V lost 4 bases, J lost 1 base, and 7 bases lay in between. CDR3 residues: CASSNGVNYGYTF. CDR3 nucleotides: TGTGCCAGTAGTAACGGGGTTAACTATGGCTACACCTTC.

The chain couples TRBV9 to TRBJ2-5; 7 positions agree with TRBD2. Per germline, CDR1 SGDLS and CDR2 YYNGEE. This CDR3 comprises 13 residues. The J segment lost 3 bases and the V segment lost 4 bases, leaving 3 bases of the junction unmatched. Written as DNA, the CDR3 is TGTGCCAGCAGCCTGGGGGGGAAAGAGACCCAGTACTTC. This gives the protein CASSLGGKETQYF.

The table lists this clone with a count of one. The rearrangement joins TRBV6-4 to TRBJ2-3; TRBD2 agrees at 8 bases. After removal of 9 bases from V and 8 bases from J, the junction contained 7 bases not matched to a gene. CDR3 length: 12 amino acids. CDR1 is MRHNA and CDR2 is SNTAGT in the germline V gene. The CDR3 sequence: CASRGGEGTQYF. CDR3 DNA: TGTGCCAGTCGGGGGGGCGAGGGTACGCAGTATTTT.

This clone was recorded once. The chain links TRBV6-6 to TRBJ1-2, with 7 bases lining up with TRBD1. The CDR3 consists of 15 residues. J lost 4 bases, V lost 2 bases, and 7 bases had no gene match. Germline values: CDR1 MNHNY, CDR2 SVGAGI (reference sequence). In DNA, the CDR3 is TGTGCCAGCAGTTACATGTTGACAGGGACCTATGGCTACACCTTC. Its protein product is CASSYMLTGTYGYTF.

CDR3 amino acids: CASSLGLATDTQYF. For the CDR3, the DNA is TGCGCCAGCAGCTTGGGGCTAGCAACAGATACGCAGTATTTT. The gene calls are TRBV5-1 and TRBJ2-3, with D perhaps TRBD2 (5 bases). The CDR3 consists of 14 residues. Germline V gene lookup returns CDR1 SGHRS and CDR2 YFSETQ. Trimming cost V 0 bases and J 3 bases, with 8 bases left between them.

J is TRBJ2-7 and V is TRBV5-6; TRBD1 might be the D (6 bases). Trimming took 2 bases from V and 3 from J, leaving 12 bases between them. Germline assignment: CDR1 SGHDT and CDR2 YYEEEE. The CDR3 has 14 residues. This CDR3 is CASSLGWGLYEQYF. CDR3 bases: TGTGCCAGCAGCTTAGGCTGGGGGCTCTACGAGCAGTACTTC.

This clone came up a few times. The chain is built from TRBV11-3 and TRBJ1-5; D is uncertain. The CDR3 contains 13 residues. Trimming stripped 3 bases from V and 6 bases from J, with 9 bases between. Germline V gives CDR1 SGHNT, CDR2 YENEEA. The CDR3 nucleotides are TGTGCCAGCAGCTTGGAGGCTGCTCAGCCCCAGCATTTT. Amino acids: CASSLEAAQPQHF. The variable domain in full, with the rest retrieved from reference TRBV11-3 and TRBJ1-5, is EAGVVQSPRYKIIEKKQPVAFWCNPISGHNTLYWYLQNLGQGPELLIRYENEEAVDDSQLPKDRFSAERLKGVDSTLKIQPAELGDSAVYLCASSLEAAQPQHFGDGTRLSIL.

The table lists this clone with many counts. The chain combines TRBV19 with TRBJ1-5; D is uncertain. In germline, CDR1 is LNHDA, CDR2 SQIVND (reference sequence). The CDR3 totals 15 residues. Trimming pared 1 base from V and 6 bases from J, leaving 13 bases between. The CDR3 nucleotides are TGTGCCAGTAGTATAGTGGAGGGCGCGGGTCAGCCCCAGCATTTT. Its protein product is CASSIVEGAGQPQHF.

The V gene is TRBV9, the J gene TRBJ1-2; 8 bases are shared with TRBD1. The length of the CDR3 is 16 residues. Germline loops: CDR1 SGDLS, CDR2 YYNGEE. With 0 bases clipped from V and 0 bases from J, the junction kept 4 bases outside the gene matches. CDR3 residues: CASSVGTGMTNYGYTF. The CDR3 nucleotides are TGTGCCAGCAGCGTAGGGACAGGGATGACTAACTATGGCTACACCTTC.

This clone occurred a few times. The chain recombines TRBV6-5 with TRBJ1-2; no clear D. The CDR3 length is 15 residues. Germline V lookup: CDR1 MNHEY, CDR2 SVGAGI. Trimming removed 5 bases at V and 1 base at J, with 14 bases between. The CDR3 DNA reads as TGTGCCAGCAGTGCTGGCCCCACAGTTAACTATGGCTACACCTTC. This translates into CASSAGPTVNYGYTF.

The chain recombines TRBV18 with TRBJ1-1; D unresolved. This CDR3 has 13 amino acids. Germline-derived CDR1 and CDR2 are KGHSH and LQKENI. Trimming took 3 bases from V and 5 from J, leaving 10 bases between them. The DNA for the CDR3 is TGTGCCAGCTCACCGGTTAGTCGGACTGAAGCTTTCTTT. As protein: CASSPVSRTEAFF.

The rearrangement links TRBV18 to TRBJ2-7; no clear D gene. CDR3 length: 18 residues. The ends were cut back, 4 bases at V and 0 bases at J, with 22 bases in the middle. Germline V gives CDR1 KGHSH, CDR2 LQKENI. The CDR3 sequence: CASSLSTSPKHSSYEQYF. The CDR3 nucleotides are TGTGCCAGCTCACTTTCGACCTCCCCTAAACACAGCTCCTACGAGCAGTACTTC.

This chain connects TRBV9 to TRBJ2-2; D might be TRBD2 (7 bases). The CDR3 runs 17 residues. Trimming removed 5 bases at V and 2 bases at J, with 19 bases between. In germline, CDR1 is SGDLS, CDR2 YYNGEE. CDR3 amino acids: CASRRGGPAGNTGELFF. DNA of the CDR3: TGTGCCAGCAGGAGGGGGGGTCCAGCGGGTAACACCGGGGAGCTGTTTTTT.

The gene calls are TRBV7-6 and TRBJ2-3; TRBD1 is a possible D gene (5 bases). Germline V gene lookup returns CDR1 SGHVS and CDR2 FNYEAQ. Trimming stripped 3 bases from V and 3 bases from J, with 7 bases between. CDR3 length: 13 residues. The DNA of the CDR3 is TGTGCCAGCAGCTTCCCAGGGACAGATACGCAGTATTTT. It is translated as CASSFPGTDTQYF. The whole variable domain, remainder taken from reference TRBV7-6 and TRBJ2-3, is GAGVSQSPRYKVTKRGQDVALRCDPISGHVSLYWYRQALGQGPEFLTYFNYEAQQDKSGLPNDRFSAERPEGSISTLTIQRTEQRDSAMYRCASSFPGTDTQYFGPGTRLTVL.

CDR3: CASSWPAPSSGGNNEQFF. CDR3 in DNA: TGCGCCAGCAGCTGGCCGGCGCCGTCTAGCGGGGGGAACAATGAGCAGTTCTTC. The chain couples TRBV5-1 to TRBJ2-1; 11 nucleotides match TRBD2. The CDR3 has 18 amino acids. Trimming took 3 bases from V and 5 from J; bases not matched to a gene: 13. Germline CDR1 reads SGHRS; CDR2 reads YFSETQ.

V is TRBV4-2 and J is TRBJ2-5; 10 bases match TRBD2. The CDR3 contains 14 residues. Germline trimming cut 6 bases from V and 7 bases from J; bases unmatched to any gene: 8. Germline CDR1 and CDR2: LGHNA and YNFKEQ. The CDR3 spells CASSLAGAKGTQYF. The DNA of the CDR3 is TGTGCCAGCAGTCTAGCGGGGGCTAAAGGGACCCAGTACTTC.

The chain has TRBV28 and TRBJ2-1; D possibly corresponds to TRBD1 (6 bases). Trimming stripped 5 bases from V and 9 bases from J, with 11 bases between. Per the germline V gene, CDR1 is MDHEN and CDR2 is SYDVKM. The CDR3 is made up of 12 amino acids. The CDR3 nucleotides read TGTGCCAGCAGTACATCGACAGGTGAGCAGTTCTTC. Its translation: CASSTSTGEQFF.

The J gene is TRBJ2-1, the V gene TRBV5-1; TRBD2 agrees at 9 bases. The CDR3 consists of 15 residues. Germline CDR1 reads SGHRS; CDR2 reads YFSETQ. The V and J ends lost 4 bases and 5 bases, in that order; junction bases with no gene match: 7. The CDR3 nucleotides are TGCGCCAGCAGCCCCACCGGGACTAGCAACAATGAGCAGTTCTTC. Protein sequence: CASSPTGTSNNEQFF.

The V and J genes are TRBV19 and TRBJ2-7; TRBD1 agrees at 7 bases. The V gene's germline CDR1 is LNHDA and CDR2 SQIVND (reference sequence). With V trimmed by 3 bases and J by 6 bases, 8 bases remained unmatched. The CDR3 spans 14 residues. The chain's CDR3 is CASSILTGQGEQYF. CDR3 DNA sequence: TGTGCCAGTAGTATCTTGACAGGGCAGGGCGAGCAGTACTTC.